The clone carrying this T cell receptor (beta chain) was found once. Its antigen remains unknown. The sample belongs to a study of molecular identifiers for immune sequencing clone quantification. As for the study in general: Across replicate runs, RNA obtained from around 20,000 or 100,000 naive CD8 cells was divided into five, with four undergoing sequencing.

Using a CD8+CD4-CCR7+CD45RA+ phenotype, naive CD8 T cells were sorted. Listed TCR primers and previously described methods were used for bulk TCR libraries. A single record per CDR3 protein comes from TCRdb applying MiXCR to the PCR reads. The data contain approximately 590,000 distinct CDR3 sequences, less than 30% of them seen just once; the ten biggest clones take up approximately 0.75%. This CDR3 region has 19 residues. Trimming took off 8 bases at V and 0 bases at J, with 23 bases between the two ends. Points from the study as a whole: Barcode-sharing identical TCR molecules could underestimate highly expanded clone sizes.

This TCR came from a human donor in good health. Some libraries in this study had Jurkat cell RNA spiked in. V and J are TRBV12-3 or TRBV12-4 and TRBJ1-6, with a tentative D call TRBD1 (6 bases). Specimen: naive CD8+ T cells from blood, with Jurkat cell RNA spiked in. The subset: FACS-sorted CD8+CD4-CCR7+CD45RA+ naive T cells. In DNA, the CDR3 is TGTGCCAGCGGGTCGACAGGCCCCGATGTGGGCTCCTATAATTCACCCCTCCACTTT. It is translated as CASGSTGPDVGSYNSPLHF.